The 6 T cell receptor beta chains given below trace back to one sample, sequenced in a study of cytomegalovirus exposure and HLA in healthy donors. The assay was immunoSEQ multiplex PCR, and TCRdb's table has in-frame clones only and misses some. The sample holds some 110,000 clones; approximately 85% are singletons and the top ten take around 5%. Sequencing was performed on PBMCs. Receptor source: a man aged 18 to 29 in good health and CMV-seronegative.

The chain carries TRBV14 and TRBJ2-1; TRBD1 matches at 7 bases. This CDR3 contains 14 residues. With V trimmed by 2 bases and J by 2 bases, 0 bases remained unmatched. The germline V gene encodes CDR1 SGHDN and CDR2 FVKESK. The CDR3 DNA follows: TGTGCCAGCAGCCAACAGGGGGCCTACAATGAGCAGTTCTTC. Translated, it gives CASSQQGAYNEQFF.

The chain recombines TRBV11-3 with TRBJ1-1; possibly TRBD1 for D (5 bases). The CDR3 is 13 residues long. Germline V lookup: CDR1 SGHNT, CDR2 YENEEA. V was clipped by 2 bases and J by 3 bases, with 7 bases between them. The CDR3 region is CASSLQGHTEAFF. CDR3 DNA: TGTGCCAGCAGCTTACAGGGTCACACTGAAGCTTTCTTT.

The V gene is TRBV2, the J gene TRBJ1-1; D not resolved. Germline lookup yields CDR1 SNHLY and CDR2 FYNNEI. The CDR3 contains 13 residues. The V end was cut by 5 bases, the J end by 7 bases, with 14 bases between. CDR3 DNA: TGTGCCAGCAGTACTAGTGAGAGAATTGAAGCTTTCTTT. Translated: CASSTSERIEAFF.

V and J are TRBV23-1 and TRBJ1-1; tentative D call: TRBD1 (5 bases). TRBV23-1 is classed as an ORF, of uncertain function. This CDR3 comprises 14 residues. The ends were cut back, 4 bases at V and 5 bases at J, with 14 bases in the middle. Written as DNA, the CDR3 is TGCGCCAGCAGTCGCGCCCCAGGGTCTACTGAAGCTTTCTTT. The encoded protein is CASSRAPGSTEAFF.

DNA for the CDR3: TGTGCCTGGAACAGGGACATAGTCCATGAAAAACTGTTTTTT. Protein: CAWNRDIVHEKLFF. The chain joins TRBV30 to TRBJ1-4; tentatively, D is TRBD1 (6 bases). The germline V and J ends were trimmed by 4 bases and 6 bases, with 15 bases remaining between them. This CDR3 spans 14 amino acids. Germline values: CDR1 GTSNPN, CDR2 SVGIG (reference sequence).

The V gene is TRBV6-1, the J gene TRBJ2-7, with D hard to call. Trimming took 8 bases from V and 5 from J, leaving 16 bases between them. The germline CDR1 and CDR2 sequences are MNHNS and SASEGT. The CDR3 runs 13 residues. The CDR3 protein is CASSSVPFNEQYF. The CDR3 DNA reads TGTGCCAGCTCTTCGGTTCCCTTCAACGAGCAGTACTTC.